This T cell receptor (beta chain) came from a study of T cells in Graves' hyperthyroidism and ophthalmopathy. Amplified TCR beta CDR3 regions derived from RNA transcripts. First-round RT-PCR targeting the TCR CDR3 was performed with the HTBI primer set. TCRdb called the multiplex PCR reads again in MiXCR, with one record for every CDR3 protein. Here the sample spans around 420,000 distinct CDR3 sequences, approximately 15% being singletons. With a duration under 2 months, the hyperthyroidism was newly diagnosed in patients aged 18 to 65. This clonotype came up many times. The ends were cut back, 2 bases at V and 4 bases at J, with 8 bases in the middle. Germline values: CDR1 MNHEY, CDR2 SMNVEV (reference sequence). There are 13 residues in the CDR3.

Source material: blood. V gene TRBV27 combines with J gene TRBJ1-1; no clear D. The clonotype originates from a woman aged 18-29 years with Graves' hyperthyroidism. The CDR3 sequence is CASSLRGITEAFF. CDR3 nucleotides: TGTGCCAGCAGTTTACGGGGAATCACTGAAGCTTTCTTT.